The rows below give T cell receptor beta chains drawn from one sample of a study of PD-1 blockade in classical Hodgkin lymphoma. Measured with immunoSEQ multiplex PCR; TCRdb has only the in-frame clones, and not every one. The sample lists about 7,600 clones, more than 70% seen once, with approximately 7.2% in the top ten. Sequenced here: CD4+ T cells from blood, sampled at baseline. These receptors all stem from a human donor with classical Hodgkin lymphoma. The CDR3 runs from the conserved cysteine through the conserved F or W. D genes are given only for firm matches. Rows may omit the clone size; those that give it use once, few, many or a size class.

v_gene,abundance,d_gene,j_gene,CDR3aa,CDR3nt
TRBV27,.,.,TRBJ1-1,CASSLSYGTGQTEAFF,TGTGCCAGCAGTTTATCGTACGGTACAGGCCAAACTGAAGCTTTCTTT
TRBV19,.,.,TRBJ1-1,CASRTLMNTEAFF,TGTGCCAGTAGGACCCTAATGAACACTGAAGCTTTCTTT
TRBV9,.,.,TRBJ2-7,CASSVQGALGEQYF,TGTGCCAGCAGCGTTCAGGGAGCATTGGGGGAGCAGTACTTC
TRBV7-2,.,TRBD1,TRBJ2-7,CASRPGQSSYEQYF,TGTGCCAGCAGGCCGGGACAGAGCTCCTACGAGCAGTACTTC
TRBV7-9,.,.,TRBJ2-1,CASRPGLGPKNEQFF,TGTGCCAGCAGGCCCGGGTTAGGCCCGAAGAATGAGCAGTTCTTC
TRBV7-2,.,TRBD2,TRBJ2-1,CASSLVISGRGEQFF,TGTGCCAGCAGCTTAGTGATTAGCGGGAGGGGTGAGCAGTTCTTC
TRBV4-2,few,TRBD1,TRBJ2-4,CASSQAGTGLVLAKNIQYF,TGTGCCAGCAGCCAAGCCGGGACAGGGTTAGTACTAGCCAAAAACATTCAGTACTTC
TRBV5-8,.,TRBD1,TRBJ2-2,CASSLRDRDDGELFF,TGTGCCAGCAGCCTAAGAGACAGGGATGACGGGGAGCTGTTTTTT
TRBV5-4,.,TRBD1,TRBJ1-2,CASSTGADYGYTF,TGTGCCAGCAGCACAGGGGCGGACTATGGCTACACCTTC
TRBV25-1,.,.,TRBJ2-1,CASMGGGRIVNEQFF,TGTGCCAGCATGGGGGGCGGGAGAATCGTCAATGAGCAGTTCTTC
TRBV6-1,.,.,TRBJ1-5,CASSASGLWSNQPQHF,TGTGCCAGCAGTGCCTCGGGACTTTGGAGCAATCAGCCCCAGCATTTT
TRBV5-6,.,.,TRBJ2-7,CASSLYYEQYF,TGTGCCAGCAGCCTCTACTACGAGCAGTACTTC
TRBV10-3,few,.,TRBJ2-1,CAISELGPMTHNEQFF,TGTGCCATCAGTGAGTTGGGACCCATGACTCACAATGAGCAGTTCTTC
TRBV2,few,.,TRBJ1-5,CASQRDSNQPQHF,TGTGCCAGCCAACGTGATAGCAATCAGCCCCAGCATTTT
TRBV10-3,.,TRBD2,TRBJ2-1,CAIRPAGGFNEQFF,TGTGCCATTAGGCCAGCGGGAGGGTTCAATGAGCAGTTCTTC
TRBV4-1,.,.,TRBJ2-2,CASSQGGGRTGELFF,TGCGCCAGCAGCCAAGGGGGGGGCCGAACCGGGGAGCTGTTTTTT
TRBV5-4,once,TRBD1,TRBJ2-5,CASSQTGVKTQYF,TGTGCCAGCAGCCAGACAGGGGTTAAGACCCAGTACTTC